This is a list of T cell receptor beta chains from one sample in a study of T-cell reconstitution after alpha-beta-depleted transplantation in children. TCRdb re-derived calls from the PCR reads in MiXCR, one entry per CDR3 protein. The sample contains about 480,000 distinct CDR3 sequences, roughly an eighth of which appear only once. This specimen consisted of PBMCs from the stem cell graft donor, obtained from the stem cell graft. These receptors came from a human donor who donated a stem cell graft to a child with combined immunodeficiency. The CDR3 runs from the conserved cysteine through the conserved F or W. D genes are given only for firm matches. Rows give clone size only sometimes, using once, few, many, or a class for an expanded clone.

CDR3 DNA	CDR3 protein	J gene	V gene	clone size	D gene
TGTGCCACCTTTGCCGGAACTAACTATGGCTACACCTTC	CATFAGTNYGYTF	TRBJ1-2	TRBV6-2/TRBV6-3	-	-
TGTGCCAGCAGCGCCGTCGGACTAGCGGACAATGAGCAGTTCTTC	CASSAVGLADNEQFF	TRBJ2-1	TRBV9	-	TRBD2
TGTGCCAGCAGTTATGGGGTCAAGACCCAGTACTTC	CASSYGVKTQYF	TRBJ2-5	TRBV12-3/TRBV12-4	few	-
TGCGCCAGCAGCTTGGCCAGGGCGGTTGAGCAGTTCTTC	CASSLARAVEQFF	TRBJ2-1	TRBV5-1	few	-
TGTGCCAGCAGTTACTCGGGAAGGGGATACAATGAGCAGTTCTTC	CASSYSGRGYNEQFF	TRBJ2-1	TRBV6-5	many	-
TGTGCCACCAGCAGATCCCCTAGCGGGAGAAGCACCGGGGAGCTGTTTTTT	CATSRSPSGRSTGELFF	TRBJ2-2	TRBV15	few	TRBD2
TGTGCCAGCACCAAAAGCGGATGGGGCTACACCTTC	CASTKSGWGYTF	TRBJ1-2	TRBV6-5	-	-
TGCGCCAGCAGTTGGAAGCTCGGTGAGCAGTTCTTC	CASSWKLGEQFF	TRBJ2-1	TRBV5-1	few	-
TGTGCCACCAGCGGCGACGATTACTCCTACAATGAGCAGTTCTTC	CATSGDDYSYNEQFF	TRBJ2-1	TRBV15	-	-
TGCGCCAGCAGCTTTCTTGGACTCATACCCTACGAGCAGTACTTC	CASSFLGLIPYEQYF	TRBJ2-7	TRBV5-1	-	-
TGTGCCAGCAGTTATAGCGGGACAGGCAGGTCTGGCTACACCTTC	CASSYSGTGRSGYTF	TRBJ1-2	TRBV7-2	-	TRBD1
TGTGCCAGCAGCCGGGGACAGCAGCCAGAACAAGAGACCCAGTACTTC	CASSRGQQPEQETQYF	TRBJ2-5	TRBV4-2	-	TRBD1
TGTGCCAGCAGTGCCAGCGGGGGGTACGAGCAGTACTTC	CASSASGGYEQYF	TRBJ2-7	TRBV25-1	many	TRBD2